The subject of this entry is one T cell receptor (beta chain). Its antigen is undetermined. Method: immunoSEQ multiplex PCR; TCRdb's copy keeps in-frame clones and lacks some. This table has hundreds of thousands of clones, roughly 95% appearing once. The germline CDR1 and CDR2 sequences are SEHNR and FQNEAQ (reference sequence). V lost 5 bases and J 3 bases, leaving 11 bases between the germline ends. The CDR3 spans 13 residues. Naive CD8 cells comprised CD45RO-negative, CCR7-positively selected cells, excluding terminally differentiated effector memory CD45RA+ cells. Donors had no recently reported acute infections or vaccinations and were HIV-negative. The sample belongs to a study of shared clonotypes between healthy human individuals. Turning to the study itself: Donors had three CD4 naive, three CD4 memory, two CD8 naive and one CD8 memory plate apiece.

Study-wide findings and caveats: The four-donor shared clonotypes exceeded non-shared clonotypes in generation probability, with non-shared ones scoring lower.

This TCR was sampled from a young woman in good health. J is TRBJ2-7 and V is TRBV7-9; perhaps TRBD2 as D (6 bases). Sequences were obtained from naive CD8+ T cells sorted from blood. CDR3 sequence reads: CASSNPGSYEQYF. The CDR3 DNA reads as TGTGCCAGCAGCAACCCCGGGAGCTACGAGCAGTACTTC.